This TCR beta chain was retrieved from a study of OX40 agonist ivuxolimab in advanced cancers. Libraries were prepared by immunoSEQ multiplex PCR; TCRdb keeps only in-frame clonotypes and omits some of them. The top ten hold 0.27% of the sample, which has fewer than 120,000 clones, around 90% seen once. CDR3 length equals 16 residues. Trimming pared 0 bases from V and 1 base from J, leaving 13 bases between. The V gene's germline CDR1 is SGHNT and CDR2 YYREEE (reference sequence). The specimen comprised CD4+ or CD8+ T cells sorted from blood, sampled in a trial of the OX40 agonist ivuxolimab. This TCR was sampled from an adult with an advanced solid tumor such as melanoma, head and neck, liver or kidney cancer. V usage is TRBV5-4 and J usage is TRBJ1-2; a possible D gene is TRBD1 (5 bases). CDR3 sequence: CASSLEGVSFNYGYTF. CDR3 bases: TGTGCCAGCAGCTTGGAAGGGGTCAGCTTTAACTATGGCTACACCTTC.